One sample yielded the 23 T cell receptor beta chains listed below, sequenced in a study of identical twins. A single record per CDR3 protein comes from TCRdb applying MiXCR to the 5' RACE reads. The sample consists of just under 550,000 distinct CDR3 sequences, about 15% of them appearing once. These sequences were also reported in another study, on yellow fever vaccine responses in identical twins.

The sample comprised CD4+ T cells sorted from blood. Receptors were obtained from a woman between 18 and 30 years old in good health.

This clonotype has only a few counts. The chain is built from TRBV28 and TRBJ2-4; 7 bases are shared with TRBD2. Per germline, CDR1 MDHEN and CDR2 SYDVKM. The trim removed 5 bases at V and 0 bases at J, leaving 7 bases unmatched. There are 16 residues in the CDR3. CDR3 DNA: TGTGCCAGCAGTGTCATGGGGGGGATAGCCAAAAACATTCAGTACTTC. This codes for CASSVMGGIAKNIQYF.

This clonotype was detected only a few times. V and J are TRBV7-9 and TRBJ1-5; the D is unclear. Germline assignment: CDR1 SEHNR and CDR2 FQNEAQ (reference sequence). Trimming left V 3 bases short and J 5 bases short, with 5 bases between. This CDR3 has 12 residues. DNA for the CDR3: TGTGCCAGCAGCTTCAACGATCAGCCCCAGCATTTT. This sequence encodes CASSFNDQPQHF. The whole variable domain, filled in from reference TRBV7-9 and TRBJ1-5, reads DTGVSQNPRHKITKRGQNVTFRCDPISEHNRLYWYRQTLGQGPEFLTYFQNEAQLEKSRLLSDRFSAERPKGSFSTLEIQRTEQGDSAMYLCASSFNDQPQHFGDGTRLSIL.

This clonotype appeared a few times. The gene calls are TRBV14 and TRBJ2-3; 10 bases agree with TRBD1. Trimming took 4 bases from V and 4 from J; bases not matched to a gene: 5. This CDR3 has 15 amino acids. CDR1 SGHDN and CDR2 FVKESK come from the germline V gene. CDR3 sequence reads: CASSLRDRGADTQYF. The CDR3 DNA reads TGTGCCAGCAGCCTCCGGGACAGGGGAGCAGATACGCAGTATTTT. Together with reference TRBV14 and TRBJ2-3, the CDR3 gives the full variable domain: EAGVTQFPSHSVIEKGQTVTLRCDPISGHDNLYWYRRVMGKEIKFLLHFVKESKQDESGMPNNRFLAERTGGTYSTLKVQPAELEDSGVYFCASSLRDRGADTQYFGPGTRLTVL.

This clonotype was found a few times. The chain combines TRBV7-8 with TRBJ1-1; D unresolved. The germline V gene encodes CDR1 SGHVS and CDR2 FQNEAQ. This CDR3 is 14 amino acids long. Trimming took 5 bases from V and 6 from J, leaving 16 bases between them. CDR3 coding DNA: TGTGCCAGCAGCCCCTTCCTGGGGAGGGCTGAAGCTTTCTTT. The encoded protein is CASSPFLGRAEAFF.

This rearrangement joins TRBV19 to TRBJ2-7; tentatively, D is TRBD1 (6 bases). Germline lookup yields CDR1 LNHDA and CDR2 SQIVND (reference sequence). Trimming removed 8 bases from V and 3 bases from J, with 14 bases in between. The CDR3 is made up of 13 amino acids. The CDR3, as DNA: TGTGCCAGTTCCACCCTGGACAGCTACGAGCAGTACTTC. Amino acids: CASSTLDSYEQYF.

This clonotype appeared a few times. The chain recombines TRBV5-1 with TRBJ2-3; 8 bases are a match to TRBD1. CDR1 and CDR2 (germline): SGHRS, YFSETQ. CDR3 size: 17 residues. V shed 2 bases and J 6 bases; nucleotides not matched to a gene: 14. The CDR3: CASSFRTDRAAGDTQYF. The CDR3 DNA reads as TGCGCCAGCAGCTTCCGCACGGACAGGGCGGCGGGGGATACGCAGTATTTT.

The chain links TRBV12-3 or TRBV12-4 to TRBJ1-1; the D is unclear. The V end lost 2 bases, the J end lost 10 bases, and 17 bases lay between the germline ends. The CDR3 has 14 amino acids. The CDR3 bases are TGTGCCAGCAGTTTAAAGGGAGCCCCTGTGATAGCTTTCTTT. Its translation: CASSLKGAPVIAFF.

The genes are TRBV5-5 and TRBJ1-2, with D maybe TRBD1 (5 bases). The CDR3 extends over 12 amino acids. Trimming shortened V by 2 bases and J by 6 bases, and 8 bases separated the two germline ends. CDR1 is SGHKS and CDR2 is YYEKEE in the germline V gene (reference sequence). CDR3 region: CASSLDSNGYTF. Written as DNA, the CDR3 is TGTGCCAGCAGCTTAGACAGCAATGGCTACACCTTC.

The chain is built from TRBV6-1 and TRBJ2-7; D perhaps matches TRBD1 (5 bases). There are 14 residues in the CDR3. Germline assignment: CDR1 MNHNS and CDR2 SASEGT. Trimming pared 2 bases from V and 7 bases from J, leaving 15 bases between. The CDR3 sequence is CASSERTRLSEQYV. The DNA of the CDR3 is TGTGCCAGCAGTGAACGGACACGTCTTTCGGAGCAGTACGTC.

The rearrangement joins TRBV10-3 to TRBJ2-3; D gene uncertain. The CDR3 covers 16 residues. The ends were cut back, 3 bases at V and 1 base at J, with 14 bases in the middle. Germline V gene sequence: CDR1 ENHRY, CDR2 SYGVKD. CDR3 in amino acids: CAISDPMGIGTDTQYF. CDR3 bases: TGTGCCATCAGTGACCCCATGGGTATAGGCACAGATACGCAGTATTTT.

The CDR3 reads CASTQTRNTEAFF. The CDR3 coding sequence is TGTGCCAGTACTCAAACACGAAACACTGAAGCTTTCTTT. The chain couples TRBV19 to TRBJ1-1; D not certain. V dropped 7 bases and J dropped 2 bases, with 11 bases sitting between them. The CDR3 is 13 residues long. Germline V gene lookup returns CDR1 LNHDA and CDR2 SQIVND (reference sequence). The whole variable domain, filled in from reference TRBV19 and TRBJ1-1, reads DGGITQSPKYLFRKEGQNVTLSCEQNLNHDAMYWYRQDPGQGLRLIYYSQIVNDFQKGDIAEGYSVSREKKESFPLTVTSAQKNPTAFYLCASTQTRNTEAFFGQGTRLTVV.

This clonotype was seen only a few times. The chain couples TRBV20-1 to TRBJ1-1; D is undetermined. Trimming cost V 5 bases and J 2 bases, with 18 bases left between them. Germline CDR1 and CDR2: DFQATT and SNEGSKA (reference sequence). The CDR3 contains 15 residues. CDR3 sequence: CSAWTTSVGNTEAFF. CDR3 DNA: TGCAGTGCTTGGACGACGTCGGTGGGAAACACTGAAGCTTTCTTT.

This clonotype has just a few counts. The chain carries TRBV12-3 or TRBV12-4 and TRBJ2-4; tentatively, D is TRBD2 (5 bases). This CDR3 spans 17 amino acids. With 6 bases removed from V and 2 bases from J, the gap between germline ends came to 20 bases. As DNA, the CDR3 is TGTGCCAGCAGCCCAATGTTTGGGGAGACAACCAAAAACATTCAGTACTTC. Residues: CASSPMFGETTKNIQYF.

This chain links TRBV12-3 or TRBV12-4 with TRBJ1-2, with D uncertain. Trimming pared 3 bases from V and 4 bases from J, leaving 9 bases between. The CDR3 is 13 residues long. CDR3 region: CASSLAAAYGYTF. The CDR3 bases are TGTGCCAGCAGTTTGGCAGCGGCCTATGGCTACACCTTC.

This clonotype was counted a few times. CDR3 loop: CASSRRGQATNEKLFF. The DNA of the CDR3 is TGCGCCAGCAGCCGCAGGGGGCAGGCGACTAATGAAAAACTGTTTTTT. The V gene is TRBV4-1, the J gene TRBJ1-4; 8 bases fit TRBD1. This CDR3 is 16 amino acids long. Trimming removed 4 bases from V and 2 bases from J; junction bases left unmatched: 6. Germline V gene lookup returns CDR1 MGHRA and CDR2 YSYEKL.

This chain links TRBV5-1 with TRBJ2-2; 8 bases align to TRBD2. The germline V gene encodes CDR1 SGHRS and CDR2 YFSETQ. With 0 bases clipped from V and 2 bases from J, the junction kept 3 bases outside the gene matches. This CDR3 has 16 residues. The CDR3 DNA sequence: TGCGCCAGCAGCTTGGTGACTAGCGCTAACACCGGGGAGCTGTTTTTT. This encodes CASSLVTSANTGELFF.

V and J are TRBV5-1 and TRBJ1-2; 7 nucleotides align to TRBD1. The ends lost 0 bases at V and 8 bases at J; junction bases unmatched: 10. CDR3 size: 15 residues. CDR1 and CDR2 (germline): SGHRS, YFSETQ. The CDR3 loop reads CASSLGDRDVGGYTF. The CDR3, as DNA: TGCGCCAGCAGCTTGGGTGACAGGGATGTCGGCGGCTACACCTTC.

A note on this clonotype: An end of the junction differs from the germline gene, which may be a read error. The chain carries TRBV20-1 and TRBJ1-4; the D is unclear. CDR1 is DFQATT, CDR2 SNEGSKA, per germline (reference sequence). The CDR3 extends over 17 amino acids. CDR3 DNA sequence: TGCTGTGCTAGAGATCTTCTCGAGGGAACAACTAATGAAAAACTGTTTTTT. Amino acids: CCARDLLEGTTNEKLFF.

The CDR3 sequence: CASIQPGTGRPDTQYF. CDR3 nucleotide sequence: TGTGCCAGCATCCAACCAGGGACGGGGCGGCCAGATACGCAGTATTTT. The gene calls are TRBV7-8 and TRBJ2-3; D may match TRBD1 or TRBD2 (5 bases each). V was cut by 7 bases and J by 4 bases, with 21 bases left in between. The germline gives CDR1 SGHVS, CDR2 FQNEAQ. The CDR3 has 16 residues.

The chain recombines TRBV20-1 with TRBJ1-1, with 9 bases identical to TRBD1. This CDR3 contains 15 residues. Germline V CDR1 and CDR2: DFQATT, SNEGSKA (reference sequence). Germline trimming cut 0 bases from V and 4 bases from J; bases unmatched to any gene: 6. This CDR3 reads CSARDRSQGATEAFF. DNA for the CDR3: TGCAGTGCTAGAGATAGGTCACAGGGGGCCACTGAAGCTTTCTTT.

The chain is built from TRBV12-3 or TRBV12-4 and TRBJ1-2, with a possible D match to TRBD1 (6 bases). V lost 3 bases, J lost 5 bases, and 10 bases lay in between. The CDR3 is 13 amino acids. CDR3 loop: CASSFAGEYGYTF. CDR3 DNA sequence: TGTGCCAGCAGTTTCGCAGGGGAATATGGCTACACCTTC.

CDR3 in amino acids: CSATGDTYGYTF. In DNA, the CDR3 is TGCAGTGCCACAGGGGATACCTATGGCTACACCTTC. The chain recombines TRBV20-1 with TRBJ1-2; the match to TRBD1 covers 7 bases. CDR1 and CDR2 (germline): DFQATT, SNEGSKA (reference sequence). The CDR3 contains 12 residues. V dropped 6 bases and J dropped 4; count of bases not matched to a gene: 5.

This clonotype showed up just a few times. CDR3 sequence reads: CASRDMSTDTQYF. CDR3 nucleotide sequence: TGTGCCAGTAGGGACATGAGCACAGATACGCAGTATTTT. The chain uses TRBV2 and TRBJ2-3; D is perhaps TRBD1 (6 bases). Deletions cut 9 bases from V and 0 bases from J, with 10 bases between. The V gene's germline CDR1 is SNHLY and CDR2 FYNNEI. The CDR3 loop spans 13 amino acids.